A selection of T cell receptor beta chains follows, all from one sample in a study of cytomegalovirus exposure and HLA in healthy donors. Data came from immunoSEQ multiplex PCR; TCRdb stores just in-frame clones and leaves some out. This table holds about 130,000 clones, roughly 70% found once. Sequenced material: PBMCs. The receptors come from a man aged 50-60 years in good health and CMV-seropositive. CDR3s include the opening cysteine and the closing phenylalanine or tryptophan. D genes are given only for firm matches. Clone size, where shown, is once, few, many, or a class for clones that have expanded.

TRBV11-2	TRBJ2-5	-	TRBD1	TGTGCCAGCAGCTCCTGGGACAGAAAAGAGACCCAGTACTTC	CASSSWDRKETQYF
TRBV6-1	TRBJ1-1	-	-	TGTGCCAGCAGTGGCCGTGGGGGGGCGAACACTGAAGCTTTCTTT	CASSGRGGANTEAFF
TRBV2	TRBJ2-1	-	TRBD2	TGTGCCAGCAGTGAATATGGCGGGAGTAGGGATGAGCAGTTCTTC	CASSEYGGSRDEQFF
TRBV10-1	TRBJ2-5	-	-	TGCGCCAGCAGTGATGGGGCAGCGCAAGAGACCCAGTACTTC	CASSDGAAQETQYF
TRBV2	TRBJ1-1	-	-	TGTGCCAGCAGCAGCGGGGTGTACACTGAAGCTTTCTTT	CASSSGVYTEAFF
TRBV4-3	TRBJ2-3	-	-	TGCGCCAGCAGCCTTAACGGGATAAAGACAGATACGCAGTATTTT	CASSLNGIKTDTQYF
TRBV27	TRBJ2-1	-	-	TGTGCCAGCAGTCGACAGGCGATTAACAATGAGCAGTTCTTC	CASSRQAINNEQFF
TRBV5-1	TRBJ2-5	-	-	TGCGCCAGCAGCGCCCCGACAGGGACTCAAGAGACCCAGTACTTC	CASSAPTGTQETQYF
TRBV19	TRBJ1-1	many	-	TGTGCCAGTAGTGGGACAATGAACACTGAAGCTTTCTTT	CASSGTMNTEAFF
TRBV4-1	TRBJ2-1	-	TRBD2	TGCGCCAGCAGCCTGACTAGCGGAGCCTACAATGAGCAGTTCTTC	CASSLTSGAYNEQFF
TRBV9	TRBJ2-7	-	TRBD1	TGTGCCAGCAGCCCAGACAGGGAGCTACGAGTTAAGGAGCAGTACTTC	CASSPDRELRVKEQYF
TRBV28	TRBJ1-2	-	-	TGTGCCAGCAGTTTCCCGGCAGGGTCCGATTATGGCTACACCTTC	CASSFPAGSDYGYTF
TRBV7-8	TRBJ1-5	-	TRBD1	TGTGCCAGCAGCCAAACGAGGGGACCAAGGGGGCTCAGCAATCAGCCCCAGCATTTT	CASSQTRGPRGLSNQPQHF
TRBV6-6	TRBJ2-7	-	-	TGTGCCAGCAGCCGTGACTCCTCAAGCAACGAGCAGTACTTC	CASSRDSSSNEQYF
TRBV6-5	TRBJ2-5	-	-	TGTGCCAGCAGTTACTCAGGCAGACCCTGGAGGGAGACCCAGTACTTC	CASSYSGRPWRETQYF
TRBV6-5	TRBJ2-7	-	TRBD1	TGTGCCAGCAGAATATCAGGGGGCGCAGCCCACGAGCAGTACTTC	CASRISGGAAHEQYF
TRBV11-3	TRBJ2-6	-	-	TGTGCCAGCAGAAAGGGGCGTGGGTCTGGGGCCAACGTCCTGACTTTC	CASRKGRGSGANVLTF
TRBV4-1	TRBJ1-2	-	-	TGCGCCAGCAGCCAACCACAGACCTATGGCTACACCTTC	CASSQPQTYGYTF
TRBV15	TRBJ1-2	-	-	TGTGCCACCAGCAGAGGAAACGGACAGACCTATGGCTACACCTTC	CATSRGNGQTYGYTF
TRBV28	TRBJ2-1	-	-	TGTGCCAGCAGTTTACCAGGGGCTCGGGATGAGCAGTTCTTC	CASSLPGARDEQFF
TRBV29-1	TRBJ1-2	-	-	TGCAGCGTACGAAATACAGTGTACGGTGGCTACACCTTC	CSVRNTVYGGYTF
TRBV11-2	TRBJ2-5	-	TRBD2	TGTGCCAGCAGCCCTCTCAATACGTTGCCAGCGGGAGACCCGGAGACCCAGTACTTC	CASSPLNTLPAGDPETQYF
TRBV7-2	TRBJ2-7	-	-	TGTGCCAGCAGCTCGCCCGGGGTCAACGAGCAGTACTTC	CASSSPGVNEQYF
TRBV7-2	TRBJ2-7	-	TRBD1	TGTGCCAGCGCCCGGGGACAGGGCCCCTACGAGCAGTACTTC	CASARGQGPYEQYF
TRBV19	TRBJ2-7	-	TRBD1	TGTGCCAGTAGTAGCCCGGGACAGGGTGATCCGAGAAAGCAGTACTTC	CASSSPGQGDPRKQYF
TRBV6-6	TRBJ1-1	-	-	TGTGCCAGCACAGAACGAGGGGGTGTGAGCACTGAAGCTTTCTTT	CASTERGGVSTEAFF
TRBV2	TRBJ1-6	-	TRBD1	TGTGCCAGCAGCACGGGACAGGGGGCAGGTTCACCCCTCCACTTT	CASSTGQGAGSPLHF
TRBV19	TRBJ2-1	once	TRBD2	TGTGCCAGTAGTGGTCTAGCGGAGAGCAATGAGCAGTTCTTC	CASSGLAESNEQFF
TRBV27	TRBJ2-7	-	-	TGTGCCAGCAGAGGACACTCCGGCTACGAGCAGTACTTC	CASRGHSGYEQYF
TRBV11-2	TRBJ1-6	-	-	TGTGCCAGCACCCTGGGGCAGAATAATTCACCCCTCCACTTT	CASTLGQNNSPLHF